The rows below give T cell receptor beta chains drawn from one sample of a study of T cell repertoires in cytomegalovirus infection. TCRdb reanalysed the reads using MiXCR and keeps one entry per CDR3 protein. The sample records some 680,000 distinct CDR3 sequences, 35% being singletons. Sequencing was done on a sample of PBMCs. These receptors were collected from a human donor in good health (CMV status not recorded). Some clones in this sample may be carry-over from other donors' samples. Both conserved end residues are part of each CDR3. A D gene is named only where the DNA matches it firmly. Clone size is stated in some rows and not others, as once, few, many or a class when expanded.

v_gene	d_gene	abundance	j_gene	CDR3nt	CDR3aa
TRBV7-2	TRBD1	NA	TRBJ1-1	TGTGCCAGCAGTTATGACTACAGGGGTTTCACTGAAGCTTTCTTT	CASSYDYRGFTEAFF
TRBV5-4	NA	few	TRBJ1-2	TGTGCCAGCAGCTCCCAGGGCCGAGGCTACACCTTC	CASSSQGRGYTF
TRBV7-9	TRBD1	NA	TRBJ2-2	TGTGCCAGCAGCTCAAAACAGGGGGCCAGGGAGCTGTTTTTT	CASSSKQGARELFF
TRBV7-9	TRBD1	few	TRBJ2-7	TGTGCCAGCAGTCCTGGACAGGGACCCGACGAGCAGTACTTC	CASSPGQGPDEQYF
TRBV7-6	TRBD2	few	TRBJ2-5	TGTGCTAGCAGCTTGGGCGGGGGTAGAGGAGAGACCCAGTACTTC	CASSLGGGRGETQYF
TRBV28	TRBD2	NA	TRBJ2-1	TGTGCCAGCAGATTACGGCTAGCGGGAGGGGGAAATGAGCAGTTCTTC	CASRLRLAGGGNEQFF
TRBV28	TRBD1	few	TRBJ1-6	TGTGCCAGCAGGGGGGGACAGGGAGAGGGTTCACCCCTCCACTTT	CASRGGQGEGSPLHF
TRBV7-9	TRBD1	NA	TRBJ2-7	TGTGCCAGCAGCTTAGGGACAGGGTGGAAATACGAGCAGTACTTC	CASSLGTGWKYEQYF
TRBV7-9	TRBD1	many	TRBJ1-1	TGTGCCAGCAGCCTACCAAGACAGGGCGTCACTGAAGCTTTCTTT	CASSLPRQGVTEAFF
TRBV7-8	NA	many	TRBJ1-5	TGTGCCAGCAGCCCCCAGATCGTTGCTTATAGCAATCAGCCCCAGCATTTT	CASSPQIVAYSNQPQHF
TRBV6-1	NA	few	TRBJ2-5	TGTGCCAGCAGTGACTTTGGGGGAACCAAAGAGACCCAGTACTTC	CASSDFGGTKETQYF
TRBV6-6	NA	few	TRBJ1-3	TGTGCCAGCAGGACGGCAGGCTCTGGAAACACCATATATTTT	CASRTAGSGNTIYF
TRBV12-3/TRBV12-4	NA	many	TRBJ2-5	TGTGCCAGCAGTTCCGTACAGGGACGAGGAGAGACCCAGTACTTC	CASSSVQGRGETQYF
TRBV10-3	NA	NA	TRBJ2-7	TGTGCCATCAGTGCACGGGTCGAGCAGTACTTC	CAISARVEQYF
TRBV9	NA	NA	TRBJ2-7	TGTGCCAGCAGCGTAGCTGGTGGAACAGGGTATTACGAGCAGTACTTC	CASSVAGGTGYYEQYF
TRBV24-1	NA	NA	TRBJ2-6	TGTGCCACCAGTGATTCGGGCAGGGGAAAGACTGGGGCCAACGTCCTGACTTTC	CATSDSGRGKTGANVLTF
TRBV28	NA	NA	TRBJ2-7	TGTGCCAGCAGTTTACCTTCCGGGAACACCTACGAGCAGTACTTC	CASSLPSGNTYEQYF
TRBV12-3/TRBV12-4	NA	NA	TRBJ2-7	TGTGCCAGCAGTCTCCGGGCCCTAATCTCCTACGAGCAGTACTTC	CASSLRALISYEQYF
TRBV6-6	NA	few	TRBJ2-5	TGTGCCAGCAGTGTTGGCAGCGCGGGGGAGACCCAGTACTTC	CASSVGSAGETQYF
TRBV19	TRBD2	few	TRBJ2-7	TGTGCCAGTAGTATGAGGGAGGGGATAGCCTCCGAGCAGTACTTC	CASSMREGIASEQYF
TRBV6-5	TRBD1	many	TRBJ1-2	TGTGCCAGCAGTCGAGGACAGGGGTACTATGGCTACACCTTC	CASSRGQGYYGYTF
TRBV27	NA	NA	TRBJ2-7	TGTGCCAGCAGTGCCAGTAGTGCCCGGGGAAGCGAGCAGTACTTC	CASSASSARGSEQYF
TRBV3-1	NA	NA	TRBJ2-7	TGTGCCAGCAGCCTACTACCCCCCAGGACAGTCCACTACGAGCAGTACTTC	CASSLLPPRTVHYEQYF
TRBV13	NA	NA	TRBJ1-4	TGTGCCAGCAGCTCGCACAGCCCGAATGAAAAACTGTTTTTT	CASSSHSPNEKLFF
TRBV18	NA	NA	TRBJ2-7	TGTGTCAGCTCATATGGGTCGGGCTACGAGCAGTACTTC	CVSSYGSGYEQYF
TRBV7-2	NA	many	TRBJ2-2	TGTGCCAGCGGCCGGACGGACATATCGCAAGGGCTGTTTTTT	CASGRTDISQGLFF
TRBV12-3/TRBV12-4	TRBD1	NA	TRBJ2-5	TGTGCCAGCTCCTCACGGGACAGGGAACAGACCCAGTACTTC	CASSSRDREQTQYF
TRBV6-5	NA	NA	TRBJ1-1	TGTGCCAGCAGTTACTCAGGGACCTCTGAAGCTTTCTTT	CASSYSGTSEAFF
TRBV15	NA	few	TRBJ1-6	TGTGCCACCAGCAGAGGTGGCAGCGGGAATTCACCCCTCCACTTT	CATSRGGSGNSPLHF
TRBV5-1	NA	NA	TRBJ1-2	TGCGCCAGCAGCCCCCCAGGAGACTATGGCTACACCTTC	CASSPPGDYGYTF
TRBV29-1	TRBD2	NA	TRBJ2-3	TGCAGCGTCAAAGGACTAGCGGAAACCGCTAGCACAGATACGCAGTATTTT	CSVKGLAETASTDTQYF
TRBV5-1	TRBD2	NA	TRBJ2-1	TGCGCCAGCATAGGAGGCGGGAGCTACAATGAGCAGTTCTTC	CASIGGGSYNEQFF
TRBV7-2	TRBD1	NA	TRBJ2-1	TGTGCCAGCAGCTCCGGGACAGGGTTATGGATAGAGCAGTTCTTC	CASSSGTGLWIEQFF
TRBV28	NA	few	TRBJ2-2	TGTGCCAGCCACGGGCCCCCGGGCACCGGGGAGCTGTTTTTT	CASHGPPGTGELFF
TRBV19	NA	few	TRBJ1-5	TGTGCCAGTAGTATGTTCGCGGTCGGTCCCCAGCATTTT	CASSMFAVGPQHF
TRBV20-1	TRBD2	NA	TRBJ2-1	TGCAGTGCTCAAACCGGGACTAGCGCGGGAAATGAGCAGTTCTTC	CSAQTGTSAGNEQFF
TRBV29-1	TRBD1	NA	TRBJ1-2	TGCAGCGTTGTTACAGGGGAGTATGGCTACACCTTC	CSVVTGEYGYTF
TRBV7-8	NA	NA	TRBJ1-5	TGTGCCAGCAGCTTACGGGCAGGGAACAATCAGCCCCAGCATTTT	CASSLRAGNNQPQHF
TRBV24-1	NA	NA	TRBJ2-2	TGTGCCACCAGGGCAGGGCCGAACACCGGGGAGCTGTTTTTT	CATRAGPNTGELFF